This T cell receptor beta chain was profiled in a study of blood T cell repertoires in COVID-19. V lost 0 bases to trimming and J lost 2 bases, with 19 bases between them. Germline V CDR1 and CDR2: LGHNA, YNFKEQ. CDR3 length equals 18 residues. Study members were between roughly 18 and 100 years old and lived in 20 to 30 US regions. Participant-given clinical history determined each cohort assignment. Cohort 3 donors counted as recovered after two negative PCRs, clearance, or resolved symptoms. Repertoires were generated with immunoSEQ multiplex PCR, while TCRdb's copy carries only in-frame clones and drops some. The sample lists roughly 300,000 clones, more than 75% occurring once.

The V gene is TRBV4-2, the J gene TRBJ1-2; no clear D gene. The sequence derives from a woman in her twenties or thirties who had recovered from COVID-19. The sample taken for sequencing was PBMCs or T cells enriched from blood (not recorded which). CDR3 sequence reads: CASSQDLLAPPGNYGYTF. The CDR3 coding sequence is TGTGCCAGCAGCCAAGATTTATTAGCCCCTCCGGGGAACTATGGCTACACCTTC.